This T cell receptor beta chain stems from a study of technical replicates of blood from a handful of donors. The germline V gene has CDR1 SGHRS and CDR2 YFSETQ. Deletions cut 0 bases from V and 0 bases from J, with 9 bases between. There are 15 residues in the CDR3. Profiled with immunoSEQ multiplex PCR; TCRdb holds only in-frame clones, not every one. Among 85,000 to 100,000 clones listed, around 90% were seen once. The chain is built from TRBV5-1 and TRBJ2-5, with TRBD2 as a possible D gene (6 bases). The sequence came from a human donor in good health. Sample: T cells isolated from PBMCs. The CDR3 protein is CASSLGGADQETQYF. As DNA, the CDR3 is TGCGCCAGCAGCTTGGGCGGGGCCGACCAAGAGACCCAGTACTTC.